This TCR beta chain was observed in a study of T cells in tuberculosis. The CDR3 is 15 residues long. The germline V and J ends were trimmed by 7 bases and 7 bases, with 23 bases remaining between them. Germline-derived CDR1 and CDR2 are MNHEY and SVGAGI. Assay: immunoSEQ multiplex PCR; the TCRdb copy retains only in-frame clones and omits some. The sample lists roughly 34,000 clones, more than 85% occurring once. Stated time point: new active TB diagnosis, blood taken before or within 7 days of starting treatment. This clone was detected only once. Its target is not known. Whole-study results and caveats: The TCR-beta difference was not significant; alpha differences partly reflected length. Active tuberculosis alpha repertoires lay closer to GMM-specific TCRs than controls'.

The input for sequencing was PBMCs, taken at tuberculosis diagnosis. The sequence came from an adult with tuberculosis. The chain uses TRBV6-5 and TRBJ2-7; perhaps TRBD1 as D (9 bases). The CDR3 bases are TGTGCCAGCAAAGGCGGGGGGACAGGGACCCAAGAGCAGTACTTC. It is translated as CASKGGGTGTQEQYF.